This T cell receptor (beta chain) was identified in a study of T cell repertoires in cytomegalovirus infection. Whole-study context: Selected CMV epitopes included recently identified HLA-C-restricted ones as well as well-studied HLA-B-restricted ones.

This clonotype was recorded a few times. As yet, its antigen is unknown. Study observations and caveats: HLA-C-restricted, CMV-specific TCR beta clonotypes were dominant ex vivo.

The V gene's germline CDR1 is SGHDT and CDR2 YYEEEE. V was clipped by 3 bases and J by 1 base; unmatched bases: 15. The CDR3 has 19 amino acids. TCRdb re-called the reads with MiXCR, one entry per CDR3 protein. The table shows some 350,000 distinct CDR3 sequences, with approximately 32% occurring only once. The origin of this receptor is a human donor in good health (CMV status not recorded). Some clones in this sample may be carry-over from other donors' samples. This chain uses TRBV5-6 with TRBJ2-1, with 8 bases that match TRBD2. Specimen: cultured PBMCs, collected from culture after CMV antigen stimulation. The CDR3 DNA reads TGTGCCAGCAGCTCCGCCGGGACTAGACCTCTTCGGTCCTACAATGAGCAGTTCTTC. Residues: CASSSAGTRPLRSYNEQFF.